This TCR beta chain was recovered during a study of blood T cells in healthy people across ages. Germline V gives CDR1 SEHNR, CDR2 FQNEAQ (reference sequence). The CDR3 has 18 residues. Trimming removed 0 bases at V and 0 bases at J, with 15 bases between. The authors ran a second PCR of 7 to 11 cycles using a sample-barcoded 5' primer and a J-beta primer mix. TCRdb re-analysed the 5' RACE reads in MiXCR, keeping a single row per CDR3 protein. The sample gives nearly 800,000 distinct CDR3 sequences, 20% to 30% of which show up once; under 4.5% is in the top ten. This sample also appeared in a second study, on T cells of mothers and their children.

The receptor comes from a boy younger than 18 in good health. Sequences were obtained from blood. This chain joins TRBV7-9 and TRBJ1-3, with TRBD1 as a possible D gene (5 bases). The CDR3 protein is CASSLAHGGSDSGNTIYF. CDR3 nucleotide sequence: TGTGCCAGCAGCTTAGCGCATGGGGGATCAGACTCTGGAAACACCATATATTTT.